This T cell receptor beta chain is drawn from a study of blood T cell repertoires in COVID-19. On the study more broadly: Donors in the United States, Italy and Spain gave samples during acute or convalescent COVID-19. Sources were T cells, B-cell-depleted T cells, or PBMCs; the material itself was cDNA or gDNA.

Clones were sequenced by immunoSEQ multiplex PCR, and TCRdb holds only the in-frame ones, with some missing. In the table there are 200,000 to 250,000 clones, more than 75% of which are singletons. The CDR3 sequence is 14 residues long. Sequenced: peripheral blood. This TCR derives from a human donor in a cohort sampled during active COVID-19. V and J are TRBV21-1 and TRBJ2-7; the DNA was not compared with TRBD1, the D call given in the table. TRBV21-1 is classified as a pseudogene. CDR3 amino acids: CASTEPGGPYEQYF. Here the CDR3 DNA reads TGTGCCAGCACCGAGCCTGGGGGCCCCTACGAGCAGTACTTC.